This T cell receptor beta chain appears in the sequencing data of a study of T cells after yellow fever vaccination. Findings and limits, study-wide: Though weaker, the secondary response peaked faster, on day 5 versus 15.

This clonotype was recorded at least ten times. The antigen is undetermined. TCRdb passed the 5' RACE reads through MiXCR, listing each CDR3 protein once. The sample records nearly 550,000 distinct CDR3 sequences, 15% to 20% being singletons. The CDR3 is 13 amino acids. Germline CDR1 SGHTA, CDR2 FQGNSA. V was cut by 5 bases and J by 8 bases, with 15 bases left in between. Material: PBMCs, obtained 15 days after the yellow fever booster vaccination. The sequence derives from a man younger than 45 who received the YFV17D yellow fever vaccine. The chain carries TRBV7-2 and TRBJ1-2; possibly TRBD1 for D (6 bases). The CDR3 DNA is TGTGCCAGCAGCACAGGGCCTTCTGGCGGCTACACCTTC. Translating gives CASSTGPSGGYTF.